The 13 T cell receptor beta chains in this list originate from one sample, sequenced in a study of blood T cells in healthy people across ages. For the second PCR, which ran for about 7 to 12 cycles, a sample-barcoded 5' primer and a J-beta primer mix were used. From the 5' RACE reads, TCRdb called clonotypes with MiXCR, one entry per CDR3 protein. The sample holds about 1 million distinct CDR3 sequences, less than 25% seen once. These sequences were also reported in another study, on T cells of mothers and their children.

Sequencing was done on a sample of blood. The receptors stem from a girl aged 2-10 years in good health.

The CDR3 sequence: CASSALGAYEQYF. The DNA of the CDR3 is TGTGCCAGCAGCGCACTCGGAGCCTACGAGCAGTACTTC. The chain uses TRBV9 and TRBJ2-5; D gene ambiguous. The J call is uncertain, as TRBJ2-7 better fits the DNA end. Germline V gene data show CDR1 as SGDLS and CDR2 as YYNGEE. There are 13 residues in the CDR3.

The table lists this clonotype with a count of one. The CDR3 loop is CSATTAYNEQFF. CDR3 bases: TGCAGTGCGACGACAGCCTACAATGAGCAGTTCTTC. V and J are TRBV20-1 and TRBJ2-1, with D possibly TRBD1 on 5 matching bases. V was clipped by 6 bases and J by 2 bases, with 8 bases between them. Per the germline V gene, CDR1 is DFQATT and CDR2 is SNEGSKA (reference sequence). This CDR3 is built from 12 residues.

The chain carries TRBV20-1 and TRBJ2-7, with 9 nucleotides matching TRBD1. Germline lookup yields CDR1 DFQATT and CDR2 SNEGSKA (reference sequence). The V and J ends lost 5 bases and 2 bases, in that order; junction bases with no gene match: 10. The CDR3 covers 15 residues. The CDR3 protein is CSALARDRETYEQYF. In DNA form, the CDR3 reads TGCAGTGCTCTCGCACGGGACAGGGAAACCTACGAGCAGTACTTC.

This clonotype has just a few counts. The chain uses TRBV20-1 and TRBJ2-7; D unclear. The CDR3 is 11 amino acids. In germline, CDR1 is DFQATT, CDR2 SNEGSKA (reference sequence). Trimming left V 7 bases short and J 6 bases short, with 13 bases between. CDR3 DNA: TGCAGTGTCCCAACTGGGGTCGAGCAGTACTTC. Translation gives CSVPTGVEQYF.

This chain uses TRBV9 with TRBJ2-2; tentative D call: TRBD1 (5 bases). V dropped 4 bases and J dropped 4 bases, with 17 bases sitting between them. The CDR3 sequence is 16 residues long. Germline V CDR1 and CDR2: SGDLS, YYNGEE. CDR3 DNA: TGTGCCAGCAGCTATTCTCCGGACATTACCACCGGGGAGCTGTTTTTT. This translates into CASSYSPDITTGELFF. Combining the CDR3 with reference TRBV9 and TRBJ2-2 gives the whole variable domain DSGVTQTPKHLITATGQRVTLRCSPRSGDLSVYWYQQSLDQGLQFLIQYYNGEERAKGNILERFSAQQFPDLHSELNLSSLELGDSALYFCASSYSPDITTGELFFGEGSRLTVL.

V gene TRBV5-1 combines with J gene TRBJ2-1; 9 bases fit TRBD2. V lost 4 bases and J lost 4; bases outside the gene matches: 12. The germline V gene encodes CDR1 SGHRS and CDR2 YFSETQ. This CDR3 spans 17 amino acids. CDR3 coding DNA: TGCGCCAGCAGCCCGGTGTCTAGCGGGATTAGTTACAATGAGCAGTTCTTC. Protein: CASSPVSSGISYNEQFF. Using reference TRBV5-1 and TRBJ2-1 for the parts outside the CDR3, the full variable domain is KAGVTQTPRYLIKTRGQQVTLSCSPISGHRSVSWYQQTPGQGLQFLFEYFSETQRNKGNFPGRFSGRQFSNSRSEMNVSTLELGDSALYLCASSPVSSGISYNEQFFGPGTRLTVL.

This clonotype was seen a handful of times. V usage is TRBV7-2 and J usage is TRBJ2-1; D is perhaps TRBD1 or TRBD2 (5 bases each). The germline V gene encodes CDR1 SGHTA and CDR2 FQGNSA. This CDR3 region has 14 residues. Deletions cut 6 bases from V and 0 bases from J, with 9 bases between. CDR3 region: CASRGRISYNEQFF. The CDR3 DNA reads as TGTGCCAGCAGGGGACGGATCTCCTACAATGAGCAGTTCTTC.

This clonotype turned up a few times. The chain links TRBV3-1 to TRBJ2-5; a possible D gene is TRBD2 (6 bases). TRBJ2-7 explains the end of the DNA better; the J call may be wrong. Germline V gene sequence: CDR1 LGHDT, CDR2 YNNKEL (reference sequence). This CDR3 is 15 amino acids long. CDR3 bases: TGTGCCAGCAGCCAAGAGGGACTCAGTCCCTACGAGCAGTACTTC. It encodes CASSQEGLSPYEQYF.

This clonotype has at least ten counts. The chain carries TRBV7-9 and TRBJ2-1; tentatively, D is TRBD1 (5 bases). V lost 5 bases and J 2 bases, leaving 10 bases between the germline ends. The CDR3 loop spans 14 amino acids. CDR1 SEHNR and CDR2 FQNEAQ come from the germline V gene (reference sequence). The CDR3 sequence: CASSPTDPYNEQFF. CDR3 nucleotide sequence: TGTGCCAGCAGCCCGACAGATCCCTACAATGAGCAGTTCTTC.

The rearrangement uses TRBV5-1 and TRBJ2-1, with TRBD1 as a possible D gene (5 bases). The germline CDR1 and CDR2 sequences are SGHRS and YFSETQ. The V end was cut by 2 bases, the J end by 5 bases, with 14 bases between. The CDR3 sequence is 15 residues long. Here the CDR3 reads CASSFSQGFDNEQFF. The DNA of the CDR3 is TGCGCCAGCAGCTTCTCCCAGGGTTTTGACAATGAGCAGTTCTTC.

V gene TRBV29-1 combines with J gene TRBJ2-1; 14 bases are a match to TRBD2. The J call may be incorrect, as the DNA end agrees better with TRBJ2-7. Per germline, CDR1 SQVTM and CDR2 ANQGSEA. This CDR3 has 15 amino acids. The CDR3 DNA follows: TGCAGCGTCGCGGGACTAGCGGGAGAAACCTACGAGCAGTACTTC. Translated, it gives CSVAGLAGETYEQYF.

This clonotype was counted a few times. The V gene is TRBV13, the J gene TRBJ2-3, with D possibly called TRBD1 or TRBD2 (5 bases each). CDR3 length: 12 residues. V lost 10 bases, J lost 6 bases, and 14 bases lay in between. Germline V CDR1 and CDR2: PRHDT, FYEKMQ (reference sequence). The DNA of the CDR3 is TGTGCCAACGCTCCGGGGCAGGATACGCAGTATTTT. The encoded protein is CANAPGQDTQYF.

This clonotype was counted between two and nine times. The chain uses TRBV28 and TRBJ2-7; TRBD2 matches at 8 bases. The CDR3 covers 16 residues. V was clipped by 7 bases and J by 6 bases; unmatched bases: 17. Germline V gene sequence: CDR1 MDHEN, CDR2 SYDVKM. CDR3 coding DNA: TGTGCCAGCAACCGACCGCCGGGACTAGAGAGGGTCGAGCAGTACTTC. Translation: CASNRPPGLERVEQYF.